This TCR beta chain was documented in a study of shared clonotypes between healthy human individuals (dated by TCRdb to the early 2020s). A note on the overall study: The cohort comprised two women and three men aged 18 to 49 years. Each donor's leukapheresis produced roughly between about 0.85 and 10 billion PBMCs. For each donor, CD4 naive and CD4 memory were each run on three plates, CD8 naive on two plates, and CD8 memory on one plate. To estimate repertoire size and how much clonotypes are shared between individuals, the study performed deep sequencing of blood TCR repertoires from 4 to 6 healthy adults. To increase sequencing depth and limit assay-specific biases, different laboratories used diverse techniques to prepare libraries and sequence TCR repertoires.

Healthy HIV-negative adults with no recently reported acute infections or vaccinations were included as donors. Every donor was a Caucasian adult residing in Nashville, Tennessee, USA. Magnetic negative selection was used to enrich CD4+ T cells, after which naive cells were positively selected on CD45RA and the negative fraction became the memory subset. After blood collection by leukapheresis, PBMCs were isolated using Ficoll-Histopaque density gradient centrifugation and then cryopreserved in the vapor phase of liquid nitrogen. Analytical flow cytometry was used to check the purity and quantity of each magnetically sorted T cell population. Genomic DNA was isolated from each sorted fraction and quantified by UV absorbance on a Nanodrop 2000c. CDR1 is given as SGHTA and CDR2 as FQGNSA, both from the germline V gene. V drops 1 base and J drops 4 bases, leaving 13 bases in between. The CDR3, cysteine through phenylalanine, is 15 amino acids long. Of the read, only the CDR3 DNA is kept; its 45 bases are in frame from base 1.

Worth noting for this clone: Its antigen is not yet known. One base away there is no much larger clone; base qualities are not given.

Study-wide conclusions, independent of this receptor: Pairwise subsampling indicated that sequencing depth was expected to affect the degree of clonotype sharing among donors. Compared with non-shared clonotypes, clonotypes shared by all four sorted-subset donors had higher generation probabilities. When a handful of donors were compared, the shared fraction of clonotypes was 5% to 6.5% for naive CD4, roughly 3.4% for naive CD8, 2.3% for memory CD4, and about 0.36% for memory CD8. Even with the large sequencing depth, rarefaction of the sorted-subset datasets indicated that sequencing was incomplete. Sampling was restricted to blood, and TCR repertoires in tissue are likely to differ from TCR repertoires in blood. Naive subsets generally had larger estimated clonotype richness than memory subsets. Because the study included only a small number of donors, the genetic and exposure-history diversity represented was limited.

Using the deep immunoSEQ assay, multiplex PCR amplified TCR CDR3 regions from genomic DNA. Extracted genomic DNA from each cell subset was distributed evenly across all wells of several immunoSEQ 96-well plates, and each plate was treated as a replicate. For sorted subsets, around 0.2 ug genomic DNA, equal to approximately 30,000 T cell genomes, was loaded into each replicate PCR. Purified libraries were measured with a Qubit 3.0 fluorometer, size-checked on a Bioanalyzer 2100, and measured again with the KAPA Library Quantification kit. Every immunoSEQ 96-well plate was sequenced on a dedicated single-read 150-cycle Illumina NextSeq 550 flow cell. Regarding the original processing steps: Because the immunoSEQ output held only junctional sequences and lacked quality scores, the filtering could not match the filtering applied to full-length reads. To assign V/J genes and CDR3, sequences were annotated using PyIR, a Python wrapper for IgBLAST v1.9, with IMGT germline references. Any read was removed if the V/J assignment was weak (E-value above 1e-6), the CDR3 was missing, or the read contained stop codons, out-of-frame junctions, or ambiguous translated residues. A V3J clonotype was defined by an identical inferred V gene, J gene, and CDR3 amino acid sequence. The percentage overlap between two repertoires was calculated by dividing the number of shared unique clonotypes by the size of the smaller repertoire. Repertoire richness was assessed with RTK rarefaction, the Chao1 estimator, and Recon v2.1 estimates of unobserved clonotypes. Generation probabilities for all TCRbeta clonotypes obtained by the gDNA method from a handful of donors were computed using OLGA. What TCRdb holds here is the immuneACCESS table cut down to in-frame rearrangements. Part of the clones is not present; checked against another copy, under half of the missing clones reflect an unresolved V gene, and the others are unexplained. Clone size and V and J calls were adopted from that table, with D and trimming inferred from the DNA. Present in this sample are about 600,000 clones, 97% of which were seen just once. Clones ranked in the top ten supply approximately 0.057% of the sample.

The sequence is built from TRBV7-2 and TRBJ2-5; the D region possibly corresponds to TRBD1 (5 bases align). This TCR was sampled from a woman between 25 and 40 years old in good health. The sequenced sample consisted of naive CD4+ T cells sorted from blood. Taken with the paper, the label for cell subset or site translates to: CD45RA+ positively selected. DNA sequence: TGTGCCAGCAGCTTAGTTCAGGGCAGGATAGAGACCCAGTACTTC. Its protein is CASSLVQGRIETQYF.